This TCR beta chain was sequenced during a study of CD8 T cells in ankylosing spondylitis (dated by TCRdb to about 2017). In the study overall: T cell receptor beta repertoires were profiled in healthy donors and ankylosing spondylitis patients so that disease-linked TCR variants could be found. Peripheral blood samples were taken, and synovial fluid was additionally collected from ankylosing spondylitis patients. The full study cohort was made up of about two dozen ankylosing spondylitis patients and fewer than 120 healthy donors.

With respect to this clonotype: Its antigen remains unidentified. No qualities accompany the bases; no much larger clone lies one base away.

TCRdb shows the sequencer as Illumina HiSeq 2500. Quantitative 5'-RACE with molecular barcodes was used to prepare TCR beta libraries. For the original study's pipeline: Disease-linked TCR variants were identified with a new computational method built on a probabilistic model of VDJ rearrangement. TCRdb cleaned the public reads at Q25 with fastp, built clones with MiXCR and kept in-frame beta chains. Each CDR3 protein gets just one entry, which takes the most common genes and DNA from the rows behind it. TCRdb, not the authors, supplied the V and J calls. Across this sample there are roughly 700,000 distinct CDR3 sequences, with roughly 19% seen only once. The ten largest clonotypes hold around 20% of the sample. The investigation overall reported the following: According to the report, matched synovial fluid samples from ankylosing spondylitis patients were significantly enriched for the disease-linked clones. A TCR beta motif made up of several highly homologous amino acid variants appeared to be characteristic of blood from ankylosing spondylitis patients. Some motif variants were previously reported in synovial fluid and blood of reactive arthritis patients, suggesting common disease-initiation mechanisms. The disease-linked clones had a CD8+ phenotype and were found at relatively low frequencies in peripheral blood.

Source material: blood, either unsorted or a sorted T cell fraction (not recorded which). The origin of this receptor is a male donor with ankylosing spondylitis.

The nucleotide sequence is TGTGCCAGCAGGGCTGAGGCCCTCAATCAGCCCCAGCATTTT. The resulting protein is CASRAEALNQPQHF. The rearranged chain carries TRBV2 and TRBJ1-5; the D gene cannot be named for sure. V sheds 6 bases and J sheds 3 bases, leaving 12 bases between their ends. From cysteine to phenylalanine, the CDR3 is 14 amino acids long. Here the CDR3 DNA is all that survives: 42 bases in frame from base 1. Via the germline V gene, CDR1 is SNHLY and CDR2 FYNNEI.